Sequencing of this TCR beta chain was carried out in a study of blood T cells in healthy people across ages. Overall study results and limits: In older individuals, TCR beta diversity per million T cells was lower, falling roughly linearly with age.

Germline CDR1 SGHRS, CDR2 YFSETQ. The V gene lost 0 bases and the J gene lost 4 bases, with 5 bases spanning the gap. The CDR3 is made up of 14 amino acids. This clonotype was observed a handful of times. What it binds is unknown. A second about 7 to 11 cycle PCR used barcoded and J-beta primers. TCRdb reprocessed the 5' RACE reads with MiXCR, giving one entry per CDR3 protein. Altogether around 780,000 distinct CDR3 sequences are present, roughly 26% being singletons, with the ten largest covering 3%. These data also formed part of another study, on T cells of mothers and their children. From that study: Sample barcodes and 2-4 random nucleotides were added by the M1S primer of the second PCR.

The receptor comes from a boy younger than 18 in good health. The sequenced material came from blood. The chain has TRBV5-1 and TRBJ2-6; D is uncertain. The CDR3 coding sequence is TGCGCCAGCAGCTTGGTTGAGGGGGCCAACGTCCTGACTTTC. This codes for CASSLVEGANVLTF. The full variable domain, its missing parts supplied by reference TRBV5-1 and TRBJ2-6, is KAGVTQTPRYLIKTRGQQVTLSCSPISGHRSVSWYQQTPGQGLQFLFEYFSETQRNKGNFPGRFSGRQFSNSRSEMNVSTLELGDSALYLCASSLVEGANVLTFGAGSRLTVL.